This entry lists 18 T cell receptor beta chains sequenced from one sample in a study of cytomegalovirus exposure and HLA in healthy donors. The PCR was carried out with 60 Vbeta primers and 13 Jbeta primers. The repertoire was sequenced with immunoSEQ multiplex PCR; TCRdb's copy has only in-frame clones and lacks some. The repertoire holds 200,000 to 300,000 clones, with around 80% as singletons. The sequencing sample was made of PBMCs. These receptors originate from a boy between 5 and 17 years old in good health and CMV-seronegative.

V usage is TRBV5-8 and J usage is TRBJ1-4, with D unresolved. There are 13 residues in the CDR3. Trimming removed 3 bases from V and 3 bases from J, with 6 bases in between. CDR1 SGHTS and CDR2 YDEGEE come from the germline V gene. In nucleotides, the CDR3 is TGTGCCAGCAGCTCATTCCCTAATGAAAAACTGTTTTTT. This sequence encodes CASSSFPNEKLFF. The full variable domain, rest sourced from reference TRBV5-8 and TRBJ1-4, is EAGVTQSPTHLIKTRGQQATLRCSPISGHTSVYWYQQALGLGLQFLLWYDEGEERNRGNFPPRFSGRQFPNYSSELNVNALELEDSALYLCASSSFPNEKLFFGSGTQLSVL.

This rearrangement joins TRBV5-4 to TRBJ1-2, with 8 bases lining up with TRBD1. The CDR3 contains 17 residues. CDR1 is SGHNT, CDR2 YYREEE, per germline (reference sequence). V gave up 0 bases and J gave up 4 bases; unmatched junction bases: 11. The CDR3 coding sequence is TGTGCCAGCAGCTTGGGAGGGACAGGCCCCTTCAGCTATGGCTACACCTTC. Protein: CASSLGGTGPFSYGYTF.

The chain carries TRBV6-1 and TRBJ1-3, with D possibly TRBD1 on 6 matching bases. Trimming removed 1 base at V and 10 bases at J, with 11 bases between. The CDR3 covers 13 residues. The germline CDR1 and CDR2 sequences are MNHNS and SASEGT. The CDR3 coding sequence is TGTGCCAGCAGTGAAGGGACAGCCCGAACCATATATTTT. Translated, it gives CASSEGTARTIYF.

The rearrangement uses TRBV15 and TRBJ2-2, with 10 bases fitting TRBD2. The CDR3 is 17 amino acids. With 0 bases clipped from V and 4 bases from J, the junction kept 5 bases outside the gene matches. Germline V gene sequence: CDR1 LNHNV, CDR2 YYDKDF (reference sequence). CDR3 in DNA: TGTGCCACCAGCAGAGATAGGACTAGCGGCCTCACCGGGGAGCTGTTTTTT. Translating it yields CATSRDRTSGLTGELFF.

The rearrangement links TRBV5-1 to TRBJ2-3; D gene unclear. Trimming took off 0 bases at V and 4 bases at J, with 6 bases between the two ends. Germline CDR1 is SGHRS and CDR2 is YFSETQ. This CDR3 contains 13 residues. In DNA, the CDR3 is TGCGCCAGCAGCTTGGACTTTTCAGATACGCAGTATTTT. Translating gives CASSLDFSDTQYF.

This chain connects TRBV11-2 to TRBJ2-1, with D possibly TRBD2 on 6 matching bases. Trimming took off 3 bases at V and 3 bases at J, with 18 bases between the two ends. The CDR3 consists of 17 residues. Germline CDR1 and CDR2: SGHAT and FQNNGV. The DNA for the CDR3 is TGTGCCAGCAGCTTCAGGGACTCCTACGAGGACTACAATGAGCAGTTCTTC. Amino acid sequence: CASSFRDSYEDYNEQFF.

The chain employs TRBV19 and TRBJ1-2, with a weak D call TRBD1 (6 bases). This CDR3 spans 15 amino acids. Looked up from germline, CDR1 is LNHDA and CDR2 is SQIVND (reference sequence). V was clipped by 2 bases and J by 2 bases, with 12 bases between them. The CDR3 DNA sequence: TGTGCCAGTAGTATACAGGGGCTCGCCAACTATGGCTACACCTTC. This gives the protein CASSIQGLANYGYTF.

V is TRBV9 and J is TRBJ1-1, with a weak D call TRBD1 (5 bases). CDR1 is SGDLS, CDR2 YYNGEE, per germline. The CDR3 is 15 amino acids. With 0 bases removed from V and 3 bases from J, the gap between germline ends came to 12 bases. CDR3 DNA sequence: TGTGCCAGCAGCGTAGCCGGATGGGGGGACACTGAAGCTTTCTTT. Its protein product is CASSVAGWGDTEAFF.

V usage is TRBV11-3 and J usage is TRBJ2-7; possibly TRBD2 for D (6 bases). Germline CDR1 and CDR2: SGHNT and YENEEA. This CDR3 has 19 residues. V lost 4 bases to trimming and J lost 1 base, with 26 bases between them. CDR3 bases: TGTGCCAGCAGCTCACTCTTATCCTCCGGACTAACGACTTCCTACGAGCAGTACTTC. It is translated as CASSSLLSSGLTTSYEQYF.

The rearrangement links TRBV5-1 to TRBJ2-3; TRBD2 matches at 9 bases. Losses at the gene ends were 8 bases for V and 1 base for J; bases not matched to a gene: 5. Germline lookup yields CDR1 SGHRS and CDR2 YFSETQ. This CDR3 is 14 amino acids long. The CDR3 region is CASSGGPRTDTQYF. The DNA of the CDR3 is TGCGCCAGTAGCGGGGGCCCGCGCACAGATACGCAGTATTTT. Full variable domain (remainder filled in from reference TRBV5-1 and TRBJ2-3): KAGVTQTPRYLIKTRGQQVTLSCSPISGHRSVSWYQQTPGQGLQFLFEYFSETQRNKGNFPGRFSGRQFSNSRSEMNVSTLELGDSALYLCASSGGPRTDTQYFGPGTRLTVL.

The genes are TRBV5-1 and TRBJ2-7; 10 nucleotides agree with TRBD1. V lost 3 bases and J lost 7; bases outside the gene matches: 16. This CDR3 spans 17 amino acids. Germline CDR1 reads SGHRS; CDR2 reads YFSETQ. The CDR3 coding sequence is TGCGCCAGCAGCTGGCCCCCCGAGACAGGGGGCTCAGGGGAGCAGTACTTC. Amino acids: CASSWPPETGGSGEQYF.

V and J are TRBV7-9 and TRBJ1-5, with a weak D call TRBD1 (6 bases). Germline V CDR1 and CDR2: SEHNR, FQNEAQ (reference sequence). The V and J ends lost 1 base and 1 base respectively, with 11 bases between them. The CDR3 extends over 16 amino acids. The CDR3 is CASSLGTAQSNQPQHF. CDR3 sequence (DNA): TGTGCCAGCAGCTTAGGGACAGCACAGAGCAATCAGCCCCAGCATTTT.

This chain joins TRBV2 and TRBJ2-5; the match to TRBD1 covers 11 bases. The V segment lost 6 bases and the J segment 5 bases; nucleotides outside the gene matches: 11. The CDR3 consists of 16 residues. CDR1 and CDR2 (germline): SNHLY, FYNNEI. The CDR3 protein is CASRIGQGAFGETQYF. For the CDR3, the DNA is TGTGCCAGCAGGATAGGACAGGGGGCATTTGGTGAGACCCAGTACTTC. Combining the CDR3 with reference TRBV2 and TRBJ2-5 gives the whole variable domain EPEVTQTPSHQVTQMGQEVILRCVPISNHLYFYWYRQILGQKVEFLVSFYNNEISEKSEIFDDQFSVERPDGSNFTLKIRSTKLEDSAMYFCASRIGQGAFGETQYFGPGTRLLVL.

The V call is TRBV25-1, the J call TRBJ2-6, with a weak D call TRBD1 (5 bases). V lost 3 bases and J 4 bases, leaving 13 bases between the germline ends. Germline-derived CDR1 and CDR2 are MGHDK and SYGVNS. CDR3 length: 16 residues. The CDR3 region is CASSEAPQGGANVLTF. The DNA for the CDR3 is TGTGCCAGCAGTGAGGCTCCGCAGGGCGGGGCCAACGTCCTGACTTTC.

This clone was detected once. The gene calls are TRBV20-1 and TRBJ2-7; TRBD2 is a possible D gene (7 bases). V lost 8 bases and J lost 5, with 13 bases in between. The CDR3 has 11 amino acids. Per the germline V gene, CDR1 is DFQATT and CDR2 is SNEGSKA (reference sequence). CDR3 sequence reads: CSTRGGDEQYF. The CDR3 nucleotides are TGCAGTACCAGGGGAGGGGACGAGCAGTACTTC.

This chain uses TRBV19 with TRBJ1-1; perhaps TRBD1 as D (5 bases). Germline V gene lookup returns CDR1 LNHDA and CDR2 SQIVND (reference sequence). The CDR3 sequence is 16 residues long. Trimming left V 3 bases short and J 1 base short, with 15 bases between. The CDR3 DNA reads as TGTGCCAGTAGTATCGGAGTGGGGCGGAGGAACACTGAAGCTTTCTTT. This codes for CASSIGVGRRNTEAFF.

The genes are TRBV6-6 and TRBJ2-3; TRBD1 agrees at 9 bases. Germline values: CDR1 MNHNY, CDR2 SVGAGI (reference sequence). This CDR3 region has 14 residues. V gave up 9 bases and J gave up 4 bases; unmatched junction bases: 8. CDR3 region: CASVPGQGSDTQYF. The CDR3 nucleotides read TGTGCCAGTGTCCCGGGACAGGGATCAGATACGCAGTATTTT.

The chain joins TRBV29-1 to TRBJ1-1, with D maybe TRBD1 (5 bases). V was cut by 3 bases and J by 2 bases, with 13 bases left in between. Per germline, CDR1 SQVTM and CDR2 ANQGSEA. The CDR3 has 14 amino acids. The CDR3 DNA is TGCAGCGTTGATTATTCTAGGGGTAACACTGAAGCTTTCTTT. This translates into CSVDYSRGNTEAFF.